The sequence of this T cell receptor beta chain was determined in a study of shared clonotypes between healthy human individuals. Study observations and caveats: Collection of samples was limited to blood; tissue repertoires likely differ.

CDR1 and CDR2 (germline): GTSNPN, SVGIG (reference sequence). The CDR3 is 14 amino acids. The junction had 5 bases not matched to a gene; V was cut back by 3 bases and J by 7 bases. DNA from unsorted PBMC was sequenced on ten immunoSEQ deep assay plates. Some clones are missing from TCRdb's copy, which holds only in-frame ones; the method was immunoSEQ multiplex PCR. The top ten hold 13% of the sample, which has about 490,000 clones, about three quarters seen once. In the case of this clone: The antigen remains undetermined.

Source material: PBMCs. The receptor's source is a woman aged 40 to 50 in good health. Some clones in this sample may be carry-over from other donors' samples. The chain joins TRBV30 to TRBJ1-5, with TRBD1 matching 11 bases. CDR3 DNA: TGTGCCTGGAGCTCCGGGACAGGGGGGCAGCCCCAGCATTTT. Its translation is CAWSSGTGGQPQHF.